The T cell receptor beta chain described here comes from a study of T cell responses to AZD1222 COVID-19 vaccine. Note on this clone: Its antigen remains unidentified.

Trimming took 4 bases from V and 2 from J, leaving 15 bases between them. The CDR3 runs 16 residues. Germline V CDR1 and CDR2: SNHLY, FYNNEI. Some clones are missing from TCRdb's copy, which holds only in-frame ones; the method was immunoSEQ multiplex PCR. This sample has some 160,000 clones, with approximately 93% found just once. Study observations and caveats: Baseline seropositivity occurred in only six AZD1222 recipients.

The chain couples TRBV2 to TRBJ2-1; tentatively, D is TRBD1 (6 bases). The source is an adult in good health. The source was peripheral blood, collected on day 0 of AZD1222 vaccination. CDR3 sequence reads: CASSVFGGQTYNEQFF. The DNA for the CDR3 is TGTGCCAGCAGTGTCTTTGGGGGCCAGACCTACAATGAGCAGTTCTTC.